These T cell receptor beta chains were read from a single sample in a study of blood T cell repertoires in COVID-19. Clones were read by immunoSEQ multiplex PCR, and TCRdb kept only the in-frame ones, dropping some. The table shows about 70,000 clones, with 70% to 85% occurring only once. Material for sequencing was peripheral blood. Receptors originate from a woman in her sixties or seventies with acute or convalescent COVID-19. Each CDR3 is given with its conserved first and last residue. The D gene is left open where the match is weak. Expanded clones get a size class; other rows say once, few or many, or leave the size out.

v_call: TRBV5-4; j_call: TRBJ2-3; clone_size: -; d_call: TRBD2; cdr3_aa: CASRTSGAVTDTQYF; cdr3_nt: TGTGCCAGCAGAACTAGCGGGGCAGTCACAGATACGCAGTATTTT
v_call: TRBV2; j_call: TRBJ1-2; clone_size: -; d_call: -; cdr3_aa: CASSPFRGFGYTF; cdr3_nt: TGTGCCAGCAGTCCTTTCAGGGGATTTGGCTACACCTTC
v_call: TRBV21-1; j_call: TRBJ2-4; clone_size: -; d_call: -; cdr3_aa: CARAPPGALLAKNIQYF; cdr3_nt: TGTGCCAGAGCCCCCCCGGGAGCCCTTTTAGCCAAAAACATTCAGTACTTC
v_call: TRBV2; j_call: TRBJ1-2; clone_size: few; d_call: TRBD1; cdr3_aa: CASSQGQGPYGYTF; cdr3_nt: TGTGCCAGCAGTCAAGGACAGGGTCCCTATGGCTACACCTTC
v_call: TRBV4-1; j_call: TRBJ1-3; clone_size: -; d_call: -; cdr3_aa: CASSQEFRSSGNTIYF; cdr3_nt: TGCGCCAGCAGCCAAGAGTTCAGAAGCTCTGGAAACACCATATATTTT
v_call: TRBV5-1; j_call: TRBJ2-5; clone_size: -; d_call: TRBD2; cdr3_aa: CASSLAGTSGSREETQYF; cdr3_nt: TGCGCCAGCAGCTTGGCCGGGACTAGCGGGAGTCGAGAAGAGACCCAGTACTTC
v_call: TRBV27; j_call: TRBJ2-2; clone_size: few; d_call: TRBD2; cdr3_aa: CASSLLAGGIPAGELFF; cdr3_nt: TGTGCCAGCAGTTTATTGGCGGGAGGGATCCCCGCCGGGGAGCTGTTTTTT
v_call: TRBV27; j_call: TRBJ1-2; clone_size: -; d_call: -; cdr3_aa: CASSLSGAGNYGYTF; cdr3_nt: TGTGCCAGCAGTTTAAGCGGCGCGGGTAACTATGGCTACACCTTC
v_call: TRBV5-1; j_call: TRBJ2-7; clone_size: -; d_call: -; cdr3_aa: CASTSDSSSYEQYF; cdr3_nt: TGCGCCAGCACCTCGGACAGCAGCTCCTACGAGCAGTACTTC
v_call: TRBV5-1; j_call: TRBJ1-4; clone_size: -; d_call: -; cdr3_aa: CASSLDSRNEKLFF; cdr3_nt: TGCGCCAGCAGCTTGGACAGCCGAAATGAAAAACTGTTTTTT
v_call: TRBV6-5; j_call: TRBJ1-2; clone_size: -; d_call: -; cdr3_aa: CASSPAPGRGEGYTF; cdr3_nt: TGTGCCAGCAGTCCCGCCCCGGGGAGGGGCGAGGGCTACACCTTC